The clone carrying this TCR beta chain was seen only a few times. Its antigen is unknown. CDR1 and CDR2 from the germline V gene are KGHDR and SFDVKD. The CDR3 has 13 amino acids. The J segment lost 5 bases and the V segment lost 10 bases, leaving 9 bases of the junction unmatched. These data are taken from a study of blood T cells in healthy people across ages. Points from the study as a whole: Versus aged donors, long-lived donors had higher diversity and more naive CD4+ cells. Unsorted PBMCs prevented conclusive naive versus antigen-experienced comparison.

Combining a sample-barcoded 5' primer with a J-beta primer mix, a second PCR ran for roughly 7 to 11 cycles. TCRdb itself ran the 5' RACE reads through MiXCR, one entry per CDR3 protein. The profile covers roughly 1 million distinct CDR3 sequences, with almost 25% appearing a single time and approximately 0.71% taken by the ten largest. These data also formed part of another study, on T cells of mothers and their children. That study reports: Samples came from a few healthy Caucasian mothers and their six children.

The specimen was blood. The source is a girl aged 2 to 9 in good health. The J gene is TRBJ2-5, the V gene TRBV24-1; 7 bases match TRBD1. The CDR3 nucleotides read TGTGCCACGCGACAGGGTGGTGAGGAGACCCAGTACTTC. Protein: CATRQGGEETQYF.